The present T cell receptor beta chain was sequenced within a study of early T cells in non-severe SARS-CoV-2 infection (dated by TCRdb to about 2021). About the investigation overall: Because TCR sequencing was done on bulk RNA from unsorted whole blood, the alpha and beta chains could not be paired. Points the paper makes about the study in general: VDJdb matching was skewed toward anti-spike CD8 responses and likely underestimated virus-specific expansions by missing private and CD4 specificities.

V is pared back by 4 bases and J by 1 base, with 12 bases lying between the germline termini. The CDR3 starts with the cysteine, ends with the phenylalanine, and has 15 residues. Only the CDR3 region is kept as DNA, spanning 45 bases read in frame from base 1. The germline V gene (reference sequence) yields LGHDT for CDR1 and YNNKEL for CDR2. In its sample, this clonotype was seen many times. Its antigen has not been determined. Base qualities are missing; no much larger clone stands one base away. The library was made by 5' RACE. The run used a NextSeq 500. In the TCR library protocol, unique molecular identifiers were attached to individual cDNA molecules to correct for PCR bias and sequencing error. Sequencing covered both TCR alpha and beta chains, and within each sample the abundances of alpha and beta sequences were tightly co-correlated. The authors' analysis ran thus. Decombinator V4 was used to annotate the V gene, J gene and CDR3 of the TCR sequences. Expanded TCRs were defined as changing significantly between any two time points under a Poisson model with p below 0.0001. TCR abundances were normalised to the total number of TCRs sequenced per sample and were expressed as counts per million. MAIT TCRs were defined by TRAV1-2 paired with TRAJ12, TRAJ20 or TRAJ33, and iNKT TCRs by TRAV10 paired with TRAJ18. VDJdb, accessed 1 November 2021, was searched for CMV, EBV and SARS-CoV-2 annotated TCRs, with TCRs annotated for multiple antigens excluded. The raw public reads went through TCRdb reprocessing: fastp at Q25, MiXCR clone calling, in-frame beta chains kept. Each record represents a unique CDR3 protein, reported with the most common genes and DNA among its rows. The V and J calls, along with clone size, are taken from TCRdb and not from the paper's own processing. This sample gives about 47,000 distinct CDR3 sequences in total; around a tenth of them show up just once. The ten largest make up over 4.5% of the sample.

Set within a cohort of healthcare workers in London, UK, this nested case-control study involved weekly PCR testing of nasopharyngeal swabs along with blood sampling. Healthcare workers were recruited between 23 and 31 March 2020, during the week of the UK lockdown, and were followed weekly for up to about 15 weeks. The receptor comes from an adult who was a healthcare worker with PCR-confirmed SARS-CoV-2 infection or an uninfected control (not recorded which). The sample was whole blood, taken at baseline. This sequence uses TRBV3-1 and TRBJ2-3, with the D gene possibly TRBD1 or TRBD2, each one fitting 5 bases. The nucleotide sequence reads as follows: TGTGCCAGCAGCCTGGGGGACGGACGCACAGATACGCAGTATTTT. Its product reads: CASSLGDGRTDTQYF.